This TCR beta chain is from a study of molecular identifiers for immune sequencing clone quantification. This CDR3 comprises 15 residues. V lost 4 bases and J lost 9; bases outside the gene matches: 13. CDR1 GTSNPN and CDR2 SVGIG come from the germline V gene (reference sequence). Details on this clonotype: This may stem from a read error, because a much larger clone lies one nucleotide away.

TCRdb re-derived calls from the PCR reads in MiXCR, one entry per CDR3 protein. The table lists more than 450,000 distinct CDR3 sequences, roughly 23% of them singletons, with about 0.8% in the top ten. The chain recombines TRBV30 with TRBJ2-5; 11 bases are shared with TRBD2. Specimen: naive CD8+ T cells from blood, with Jurkat cell RNA spiked in. Subset defined: FACS-sorted CD8+CD4-CCR7+CD45RA+ naive T cells. This TCR was sampled from a human donor in good health. Some libraries in this study had Jurkat cell RNA spiked in. The CDR3 DNA follows: TGTGCCTGGACCGTAGCCGGGACTAGCGGCGAGGCCCAGTACTTC. It yields the protein CAWTVAGTSGEAQYF.